Listed here are 27 T cell receptor beta chains from one sample, sequenced in a study of T cell repertoires in cytomegalovirus infection (dated 2019 in TCRdb). What this sample's treatment or condition label stands for: in vitro stimulation with specific CMV peptide epitopes to enrich CMV-specific T cells. Instrument on record: Illumina HiSeq 1500. The raw public reads went through TCRdb reprocessing: fastp at Q25, MiXCR clone calling, in-frame beta chains kept. Rows are unified per CDR3 protein, each entry keeping the most common DNA and genes. The sample table records 650,000 to 850,000 distinct CDR3 sequences; 25% to 30% of these occur just once. The ten largest clones take up about an eighth of the sample. For these TCRs, the target antigens are not known. The sample here was cultured CD8+ T cells from PBMCs, taken from culture after CMV antigen stimulation. The origin of the receptors is a human donor in good health (CMV status not recorded). Some clones in this sample may be carry-over from other donors' samples.

This clonotype occurred once. The chain is built from TRBV12-3 or TRBV12-4 and TRBJ2-1; unclear D gene. Trimming took off 3 bases at V and 2 bases at J, with 11 bases between the two ends. The CDR3 sequence is 15 residues long. The CDR3 loop is CASSFGIRTYNEQFF. CDR3 in DNA: TGTGCCAGCAGTTTCGGAATACGGACCTACAATGAGCAGTTCTTC.

The V and J genes are TRBV6-2 or TRBV6-3 and TRBJ2-7; unclear D gene. CDR3 size: 13 residues. CDR1 and CDR2 (germline): MNHEY, SVGEGT. Trimming took off 5 bases at V and 3 bases at J, with 11 bases between the two ends. In DNA form, the CDR3 reads TGTGCCAGCAGTCTTGTCTTGGGCTACGAGCAGTACGTC. It translates to CASSLVLGYEQYV.

In DNA form, the CDR3 reads TGTGCCAGCAGTTACCAGGCAGGGGGAAGGAACTACACCTTC. Its protein product is CASSYQAGGRNYTF. The chain employs TRBV6-8 and TRBJ1-2; 7 bases align to TRBD1. CDR1 and CDR2 from the germline V gene are MNHGY and SAAAGT. The CDR3 contains 14 residues. J was trimmed by 10 bases and V by 2 bases; bases with no gene match: 10.

The chain links TRBV5-4 to TRBJ2-1, with a possible D match to TRBD1 (5 bases). From germline, CDR1 is SGHNT and CDR2 YYREEE (reference sequence). V was shortened by 1 base and J by 2 bases, with 10 bases between the two germline ends. The CDR3 is 15 amino acids. The CDR3 spells CASSLKGVAYNEQFF. The CDR3 DNA sequence: TGTGCCAGCAGCTTGAAAGGGGTTGCCTACAATGAGCAGTTCTTC.

This clonotype was picked up a small number of times. The V call is TRBV4-3, the J call TRBJ2-5; 9 bases align to TRBD1. V shed 2 bases and J 3 bases; nucleotides not matched to a gene: 16. The CDR3 is made up of 19 amino acids. Germline lookup yields CDR1 LGHNA and CDR2 YSLEER. Here the CDR3 DNA reads TGCGCCAGCAGCCAACGTCCCGGGACAGGGTCCTCCATTAAAGAGACCCAGTACTTC. Its protein is CASSQRPGTGSSIKETQYF.

Only a few counts were recorded for this clonotype. The chain links TRBV6-2 or TRBV6-3 to TRBJ2-1, with D possibly TRBD1 on 6 matching bases. V gave up 5 bases and J gave up 7 bases, with 15 bases separating them. The CDR3 runs 14 residues. The germline V gene encodes CDR1 MNHEY and CDR2 SVGEGT. CDR3 in amino acids: CASSPYARGNEQFF. CDR3 nucleotide sequence: TGTGCCAGCAGTCCGTACGCCAGGGGAAATGAGCAGTTCTTC.

This clonotype was seen only a few times. The chain carries TRBV6-1 and TRBJ2-1; D is ambiguous. Germline CDR1 MNHNS, CDR2 SASEGT. This CDR3 region has 12 residues. V lost 5 bases to trimming and J lost 7 bases, with 9 bases between them. This CDR3 reads CASSPLRNEQFF. The CDR3 coding sequence is TGTGCCAGCAGTCCCCTGAGGAATGAGCAGTTCTTC.

This clonotype has only a few counts. This chain uses TRBV28 with TRBJ1-2; 8 nucleotides align to TRBD1. The V gene's germline CDR1 is MDHEN and CDR2 SYDVKM. Trimming at V came to 6 bases and at J to 3 bases, leaving 15 bases not matched to a gene. This CDR3 spans 17 amino acids. CDR3 sequence: CASRYSQDRGEDYGYTF. In nucleotides, the CDR3 is TGTGCCAGCAGATATAGCCAAGACAGGGGAGAAGACTATGGCTACACCTTC.

The V and J genes are TRBV14 and TRBJ2-1; perhaps TRBD2 as D (6 bases). The CDR3 has 15 residues. The germline V and J ends were trimmed by 0 bases and 2 bases, with 8 bases remaining between them. Per the germline V gene, CDR1 is SGHDN and CDR2 is FVKESK. Written as DNA, the CDR3 is TGTGCCAGCAGCCAAGATTGGGGGGCCTACAATGAGCAGTTCTTC. Translating it yields CASSQDWGAYNEQFF.

The gene calls are TRBV12-3 or TRBV12-4 and TRBJ1-1; D uncertain. V lost 7 bases, J lost 2 bases, and 11 bases lay in between. The CDR3 covers 13 residues. The CDR3 sequence: CASNKGLNTEAFF. The CDR3 DNA is TGTGCCAGCAATAAGGGTTTAAACACTGAAGCTTTCTTT.

CDR3 bases: TGTGCCAGCAGCTTGAGGGACAGGGGGAAAGTGGACACTGAAGCTTTCTTT. Its protein is CASSLRDRGKVDTEAFF. This chain connects TRBV7-9 to TRBJ1-1, with 11 bases fitting TRBD1. Looked up from germline, CDR1 is SEHNR and CDR2 is FQNEAQ (reference sequence). This CDR3 is 17 amino acids long. Trimming at V came to 3 bases and at J to 3 bases, leaving 9 bases not matched to a gene.

This clonotype came up many times. The chain couples TRBV7-8 to TRBJ1-5, with a possible D match to TRBD1 (5 bases). The V gene's germline CDR1 is SGHVS and CDR2 FQNEAQ. V was shortened by 3 bases and J by 1 base, with 10 bases between the two germline ends. This CDR3 is 15 amino acids long. Here the CDR3 reads CASSLVGGSNQPQHF. The DNA of the CDR3 is TGTGCCAGCAGCTTGGTTGGGGGGAGCAATCAGCCCCAGCATTTT.

This clonotype was seen ten or more times. The V gene is TRBV7-2, the J gene TRBJ2-1; no reliable D call. The CDR3 is made up of 17 amino acids. Trimming pared 5 bases from V and 3 bases from J, leaving 20 bases between. The V gene's germline CDR1 is SGHTA and CDR2 FQGNSA. The CDR3 protein is CASSIESPNSYYNEQFF. The DNA of the CDR3 is TGTGCCAGCAGCATAGAGTCTCCTAACTCCTACTACAATGAGCAGTTCTTC.

This clonotype showed up many times. V gene TRBV7-9 combines with J gene TRBJ2-3, with a tentative D call TRBD1 (5 bases). Trimming took off 3 bases at V and 0 bases at J, with 16 bases between the two ends. CDR1 and CDR2 (germline): SEHNR, FQNEAQ (reference sequence). The CDR3 totals 17 residues. The CDR3 region is CASSFDKSTGSTDTQYF. The CDR3 nucleotides read TGTGCCAGCAGCTTCGACAAGAGCACAGGTAGCACAGATACGCAGTATTTT. The full variable domain, completed using reference TRBV7-9 and TRBJ2-3, is DTGVSQNPRHKITKRGQNVTFRCDPISEHNRLYWYRQTLGQGPEFLTYFQNEAQLEKSRLLSDRFSAERPKGSFSTLEIQRTEQGDSAMYLCASSFDKSTGSTDTQYFGPGTRLTVL.

As concerns this clonotype: At one end, the junction sequence differs from germline, possibly due to a read error. J is TRBJ1-2 and V is TRBV5-6; D may be TRBD1 (5 bases). The CDR3 spans 14 residues. Per germline, CDR1 SGHDT and CDR2 YYEEEE. CDR3 loop: CASSPPEDSVVPDF. CDR3 sequence (DNA): TGTGCCAGCAGCCCACCAGAAGACAGCGTTGTCCCCGACTTC.

The V gene is TRBV9, the J gene TRBJ2-7, with 8 bases lining up with TRBD1. Germline CDR1 SGDLS, CDR2 YYNGEE. The V and J ends lost 4 bases and 0 bases, in that order; junction bases with no gene match: 3. The CDR3 sequence is 14 residues long. CDR3 bases: TGTGCCAGCAGCAAGGGACAGGTCTCCTACGAGCAGTACTTC. Protein: CASSKGQVSYEQYF.

This clonotype was seen many times. The chain employs TRBV7-6 and TRBJ2-1; unclear D gene. In germline, CDR1 is SGHVS, CDR2 FNYEAQ. Trimming left V 1 base short and J 0 bases short, with 10 bases between. The CDR3 spans 16 residues. CDR3 sequence: CASSLGMVVSYNEQFF. CDR3 sequence (DNA): TGTGCCAGCAGCTTAGGAATGGTGGTCTCCTACAATGAGCAGTTCTTC.

The chain uses TRBV7-6 and TRBJ2-1; D is ambiguous. Germline assignment: CDR1 SGHVS and CDR2 FNYEAQ. V lost 4 bases and J 7 bases, leaving 14 bases between the germline ends. The CDR3 runs 14 residues. CDR3 bases: TGTGCCAGCAGCTCGGTTGACGAAAATAATGAGCAGTTCTTC. This translates into CASSSVDENNEQFF.

This rearrangement joins TRBV27 to TRBJ2-1; D remains ambiguous. The CDR3 is 11 residues long. Per the germline V gene, CDR1 is MNHEY and CDR2 is SMNVEV (reference sequence). V gave up 4 bases and J gave up 7 bases, with 5 bases separating them. This CDR3 is CASSWFNEQFF. The CDR3 DNA reads TGTGCCAGCAGTTGGTTTAATGAGCAGTTCTTC.

The chain employs TRBV20-1 and TRBJ2-2; possible D gene TRBD2, 5 bases. CDR1 is DFQATT, CDR2 SNEGSKA, per germline (reference sequence). This CDR3 has 12 amino acids. Deletions cut 1 base from V and 6 bases from J, with 6 bases between. The CDR3 reads CSARAGSGELFF. In nucleotides, the CDR3 is TGCAGTGCTAGAGCGGGGTCCGGGGAGCTGTTTTTT.

The chain is built from TRBV6-5 and TRBJ2-3, with D perhaps assigned TRBD1 or TRBD2 (6 bases each). Trimming cost V 0 bases and J 5 bases, with 21 bases left between them. The CDR3 is 18 amino acids. Germline V gene sequence: CDR1 MNHEY, CDR2 SVGAGI. The chain's CDR3 is CASSYSVAVGAFVDTQYF. Written as DNA, the CDR3 is TGTGCCAGCAGTTACTCCGTAGCGGTGGGGGCTTTCGTAGATACGCAGTATTTT.

The chain uses TRBV7-9 and TRBJ2-2; the D gene is possibly TRBD1 (5 bases). This CDR3 contains 14 residues. V was shortened by 9 bases and J by 1 base, with 12 bases between the two germline ends. Germline-derived CDR1 and CDR2 are SEHNR and FQNEAQ (reference sequence). The CDR3 protein is CARPSGMNTGELFF. For the CDR3, the DNA is TGTGCCAGGCCTTCAGGGATGAACACCGGGGAGCTGTTTTTT.

The sample holds many counts of this clonotype. The V and J genes are TRBV7-2 and TRBJ2-7; D tentatively fits TRBD1 or TRBD2 (5 bases each). The CDR3 extends over 17 amino acids. Between the trimmed V and J ends, which lost 2 bases and 0 bases, there was a span of 17 bases. Germline V gives CDR1 SGHTA, CDR2 FQGNSA. The CDR3 loop reads CASSLLPGDPSSYEQYF. CDR3 DNA: TGTGCCAGCAGCTTATTGCCCGGGGACCCGAGCTCCTACGAGCAGTACTTC.

The J gene is TRBJ2-2, the V gene TRBV24-1; D is perhaps TRBD2 (6 bases). The V gene lost 5 bases and the J gene lost 6 bases, with 9 bases spanning the gap. This CDR3 contains 13 residues. Germline CDR1 KGHDR, CDR2 SFDVKD. The CDR3 here is CATSAEGAGELFF. DNA for the CDR3: TGTGCCACCAGTGCGGAGGGCGCCGGGGAGCTGTTTTTT.

This clonotype was seen a few times. The chain has TRBV7-6 and TRBJ2-1; a possible D gene is TRBD2 (7 bases). V was clipped by 7 bases and J by 10 bases, with 23 bases between them. Germline V gene sequence: CDR1 SGHVS, CDR2 FNYEAQ. CDR3 length equals 15 residues. The CDR3 sequence: CASTQIEGGRGEQFF. In DNA, the CDR3 is TGTGCCAGCACCCAAATAGAGGGGGGGCGAGGAGAGCAGTTCTTC.

This clonotype has only a few counts. The gene calls are TRBV4-1 and TRBJ2-7; 9 bases match TRBD2. V trimming: 1 base; J trimming: 3 bases; junction bases outside the gene matches: 4. In germline, CDR1 is MGHRA, CDR2 YSYEKL. This CDR3 has 15 amino acids. The CDR3 loop reads CASSQVAGAVYEQYF. DNA of the CDR3: TGCGCCAGCAGCCAAGTAGCGGGGGCCGTCTACGAGCAGTACTTC.

Ten or more counts support this clonotype. The J gene is TRBJ1-1, the V gene TRBV7-9; possibly TRBD1 for D (5 bases). V was cut by 5 bases and J by 5 bases, with 9 bases left in between. CDR1 is SEHNR, CDR2 FQNEAQ, per germline (reference sequence). This CDR3 contains 12 residues. Here the CDR3 DNA reads TGTGCCAGCAGCCGAGGGGTTACTGAAGCTTTCTTT. Protein sequence: CASSRGVTEAFF.